This is a list of T cell receptor beta chains from one sample in a study of CD8+CD57+ T cells in acquired aplastic anemia. TCRdb used MiXCR to reprocess the reads, holding one entry per CDR3 protein. The top ten hold 15% to 20% of the sample, which has around 220,000 distinct CDR3 sequences, about half seen once. Input material: sorted CD4+, CD8+, or CD8+CD57+ T cells (not recorded which) from PBMCs. The origin of the receptors is a human donor with aplastic anemia. Both conserved end residues are part of each CDR3.

14 | TRBV15 | CATSSTGLRSPLHF
15 | TRBV2 | CASSGGLAGKETQYF
14 | TRBV10-3 | CAIRPQGGNTEAFF
14 | TRBV19 | CASSFTGRATEAFF
16 | TRBV5-1 | CASSWTGQGGGNTIYF
16 | TRBV7-2 | CASSLEGGGGSYEQYF
15 | TRBV19 | CASSNGQGAYYGYTF
13 | TRBV6-4 | CATSGRDTDTQYF
13 | TRBV7-9 | CASVQGAQEKLFF
14 | TRBV10-3 | CAISVQGGGTEAFF
15 | TRBV20-1 | CSARPLAGGGYEQYF
16 | TRBV7-3 | CASSLGTQSSNYGYTF
15 | TRBV15 | CATSRDPGTSYEQYF
14 | TRBV19 | CASGIGGARTEAFF
15 | TRBV19 | CASSIGGGDTGELFF
15 | TRBV29-1 | CSVKTGVLSNYGHTF
14 | TRBV4-2 | CASSQDGEQDEQFF
16 | TRBV7-8 | CASSLGRGQRVYEQYF
14 | TRBV7-2 | CASSLGFLLYEQYF
13 | TRBV12-5 | CASGFGSADTQYF
15 | TRBV6-5 | CASSYSPLGNEKLFF
14 | TRBV14 | CASGQTFGQGTQYF
16 | TRBV6-1 | CASRRTPTGGPHEQYF
15 | TRBV20-1 | CSARDPTGLNSPLHF
18 | TRBV19 | CASRMKDRVGGTASPLHF
14 | TRBV19 | CASSTGTDSYEQYF
14 | TRBV19 | CASSVRAAMDTQYF
15 | TRBV19 | CASTPNFDHNYGYTF
12 | TRBV12-3/TRBV12-4 | CASGLGEETQYF
15 | TRBV6-1 | CASSPGAGLRYEQYF
13 | TRBV14 | CASSPALGNEQFF
12 | TRBV3-1 | CASSQTNEKLFF
12 | TRBV6-5 | CASRPAGETQYF
15 | TRBV7-2 | CASTRGGRRTGELFF
16 | TRBV24-1 | CATSSFTRDRVYEQFF
11 | TRBV5-1 | CASSTATEAFF
12 | TRBV29-1 | CSAVGGAYGYTF
13 | TRBV24-1 | CATSDNLADMQYF
13 | TRBV10-2 | CASSESGAGELFF
12 | TRBV20-1 | CSARLRDEKLFF
13 | TRBV2 | CASSDRPDYSYTF
14 | TRBV10-2 | CASRRTSPRETQYF
14 | TRBV12-3/TRBV12-4 | CASRPGKGTYEQYF
15 | TRBV6-6 | CASSQGDRTSYGYTF